These 11 T cell receptor beta chains came from one sample sequenced in a study of T cell responses to AZD1222 COVID-19 vaccine. The assay was immunoSEQ multiplex PCR, and TCRdb's table has in-frame clones only and misses some. The sample holds about 120,000 clones, 85% to 95% seen once. This specimen was peripheral blood, taken on day 0 of AZD1222 vaccination. The receptor set was obtained from an adult in good health.

The rearrangement links TRBV19 to TRBJ2-2, with D possibly matching TRBD1 (6 bases). Germline lookup yields CDR1 LNHDA and CDR2 SQIVND (reference sequence). V was shortened by 2 bases and J by 4 bases, with 8 bases between the two germline ends. The length of the CDR3 is 14 residues. The chain's CDR3 is CASSIRQVTGELFF. The CDR3 nucleotides are TGTGCCAGTAGTATAAGACAGGTCACCGGGGAGCTGTTTTTT.

The chain links TRBV10-3 to TRBJ1-2, with TRBD1 identical over 9 bases. V lost 8 bases and J lost 4; bases outside the gene matches: 17. The CDR3 sequence is 17 residues long. The germline CDR1 and CDR2 sequences are ENHRY and SYGVKD. CDR3 nucleotides: TGTGCCATCTCCTCGGGACAGGGAAACGACGACCCCTATGGCTACACCTTC. Encoded protein: CAISSGQGNDDPYGYTF.

The V and J genes are TRBV4-1 and TRBJ2-1, with D possibly TRBD2 on 6 matching bases. This CDR3 comprises 16 residues. Trimming shortened V by 1 base and J by 2 bases, and 12 bases separated the two germline ends. The germline V gene encodes CDR1 MGHRA and CDR2 YSYEKL. The CDR3 protein is CASSQGGGVTYNEQFF. The CDR3 coding sequence is TGCGCCAGCAGCCAAGGAGGAGGGGTCACCTACAATGAGCAGTTCTTC.

The chain combines TRBV5-1 with TRBJ1-6; D is perhaps TRBD1 (5 bases). Germline V CDR1 and CDR2: SGHRS, YFSETQ. V gave up 0 bases and J gave up 10 bases, with 14 bases separating them. The CDR3 consists of 15 residues. Here the CDR3 DNA reads TGCGCCAGCAGCTTGGTAGGGGTAAACGGCTCACCCCTCCACTTT. Translation gives CASSLVGVNGSPLHF. The full variable domain, its missing parts supplied by reference TRBV5-1 and TRBJ1-6, is KAGVTQTPRYLIKTRGQQVTLSCSPISGHRSVSWYQQTPGQGLQFLFEYFSETQRNKGNFPGRFSGRQFSNSRSEMNVSTLELGDSALYLCASSLVGVNGSPLHFGNGTRLTVT.

The CDR3 sequence is CASSSGLASGELFF. In DNA form, the CDR3 reads TGTGCCAGCAGTTCGGGACTAGCGTCCGGGGAGCTGTTTTTT. The chain links TRBV6-6 to TRBJ2-2, with 10 bases identical to TRBD2. Trimming cost V 4 bases and J 6 bases; bases outside gene matches: 2. Germline assignment: CDR1 MNHNY and CDR2 SVGAGI (reference sequence). There are 14 residues in the CDR3.

The V call is TRBV2, the J call TRBJ1-6; D call uncertain. Germline-derived CDR1 and CDR2 are SNHLY and FYNNEI. The CDR3 is made up of 15 amino acids. The ends were cut back, 2 bases at V and 1 base at J, with 6 bases in the middle. CDR3 sequence reads: CASSERVSYNSPLHF. CDR3 in DNA: TGTGCCAGCAGTGAAAGGGTTTCCTATAATTCACCCCTCCACTTT. The whole variable domain, remainder taken from reference TRBV2 and TRBJ1-6, is EPEVTQTPSHQVTQMGQEVILRCVPISNHLYFYWYRQILGQKVEFLVSFYNNEISEKSEIFDDQFSVERPDGSNFTLKIRSTKLEDSAMYFCASSERVSYNSPLHFGNGTRLTVT.

J is TRBJ1-2 and V is TRBV6-5, with 10 bases identical to TRBD1. The CDR3 extends over 14 amino acids. V gave up 6 bases and J gave up 3 bases; unmatched junction bases: 4. Germline CDR1 reads MNHEY; CDR2 reads SVGAGI. CDR3 in DNA: TGTGCCAGCAGCCGACAGGGGGCGGACTATGGCTACACCTTC. Protein sequence: CASSRQGADYGYTF.

In its sample, this clone was seen a few times. This sequence joins TRBV5-1 and TRBJ1-4, with 7 bases lining up with TRBD1. CDR3 length: 15 amino acids. Trimming took 4 bases from V and 7 from J; bases not matched to a gene: 10. Germline CDR1 SGHRS, CDR2 YFSETQ. The CDR3 DNA follows: TGCGCCAGCAGCCCTGAGACAGGGTGGGTTGAAAAACTGTTTTTT. This sequence encodes CASSPETGWVEKLFF.

The chain carries TRBV6-1 and TRBJ2-1, with 14 bases fitting TRBD2. The CDR3 extends over 19 amino acids. The germline V gene has CDR1 MNHNS and CDR2 SASEGT. V was clipped by 2 bases and J by 7 bases; unmatched bases: 13. CDR3 sequence reads: CASSERPTSGGAVGNEQFF. The CDR3 coding sequence is TGTGCCAGCAGTGAACGACCGACTAGCGGGGGGGCCGTAGGAAATGAGCAGTTCTTC.

V and J are TRBV10-1 and TRBJ2-6; no definite D call. The V end lost 3 bases, the J end lost 1 base, and 7 bases lay between the germline ends. This CDR3 spans 15 amino acids. Germline CDR1 reads WNHNN; CDR2 reads SYGVQD (reference sequence). CDR3 sequence: CASSDPGSGANVLTF. Written as DNA, the CDR3 is TGCGCCAGCAGTGACCCAGGATCTGGGGCCAACGTCCTGACTTTC.

The chain carries TRBV27 and TRBJ2-4; TRBD1 agrees at 7 bases. Germline V lookup: CDR1 MNHEY, CDR2 SMNVEV (reference sequence). This CDR3 region has 17 residues. V lost 5 bases to trimming and J lost 0 bases; unmatched junction nucleotides: 10. The CDR3 sequence: CASSVSGTEIAKNIQYF. In nucleotides, the CDR3 is TGTGCCAGCAGTGTTTCCGGGACAGAAATAGCCAAAAACATTCAGTACTTC.